This is a list of T cell receptor beta chains from one sample in a study of blood T cell repertoires in COVID-19. Measured with immunoSEQ multiplex PCR; TCRdb has only the in-frame clones, and not every one. The sample includes approximately 100,000 clones, 88% of them seen just once. The sequencing input was peripheral blood. The origin of the receptors is a woman aged 55-75 years with acute or convalescent COVID-19. CDR3s include the opening cysteine and the closing phenylalanine or tryptophan. A D gene is named only where the DNA matches it firmly. For some rows the clone size is stated as once, few or many, or as a class when expanded; others skip it.

clone size	J gene	V gene	D gene	CDR3 protein	CDR3 DNA
.	TRBJ2-5	TRBV5-8	.	CASSLTVAGGKTQYF	TGTGCCAGCAGCTTGACGGTTGCAGGAGGAAAGACCCAGTACTTC
.	TRBJ1-1	TRBV10-2	.	CASSELERAFF	TGCGCCAGCAGTGAGTTGGAGCGGGCTTTCTTT
.	TRBJ1-2	TRBV28	.	CASSSNRLQGYTF	TGTGCCAGCAGTTCTAACCGGCTACAGGGCTACACCTTC
.	TRBJ2-5	TRBV5-1	.	CASSLGSSGQETQYF	TGCGCCAGCAGCCTCGGAAGTTCGGGGCAAGAGACCCAGTACTTC
.	TRBJ1-6	TRBV28	.	CASTPPGQGNSPLHF	TGTGCCAGCACCCCTCCCGGGCAGGGTAATTCACCCCTCCACTTT
.	TRBJ1-4	TRBV5-1	.	CASSLGDSNEKLFF	TGCGCCAGCAGCTTGGGGGACTCTAATGAAAAACTGTTTTTT
.	TRBJ1-1	TRBV18	.	CASSPFTGRLWTEAFF	TGTGCCAGCTCACCATTTACAGGGCGCCTATGGACTGAAGCTTTCTTT
.	TRBJ2-1	TRBV10-3	.	CAISGGGGALNEQFF	TGTGCCATCAGTGGAGGTGGGGGCGCCCTCAATGAGCAGTTCTTC
.	TRBJ2-5	TRBV18	.	CASSPRGETQYF	TGTGCCAGCTCACCACGGGGCGAGACCCAGTACTTC
.	TRBJ2-7	TRBV30	.	CAWSRGGRFEQYF	TGTGCCTGGAGTCGAGGGGGACGTTTCGAGCAGTACTTC
.	TRBJ1-1	TRBV5-4	TRBD1	CASSSKTGSTEAFF	TGTGCCAGCAGTTCAAAGACAGGGTCCACTGAAGCTTTCTTT
.	TRBJ2-2	TRBV5-1	.	CASSLGPTGELFF	TGCGCCAGCAGCTTGGGGCCAACCGGGGAGCTGTTTTTT
few	TRBJ2-7	TRBV29-1	TRBD2	CSVRASGKSYEQYF	TGCAGCGTTCGAGCTAGCGGGAAGTCCTACGAGCAGTACTTC
few	TRBJ1-3	TRBV29-1	.	CSVPPSGKSTQNTIYF	TGCAGCGTCCCCCCTTCAGGGAAAAGTACGCAAAACACCATATATTTT
.	TRBJ2-3	TRBV14	.	CASSQEPGKLTDTQYF	TGTGCCAGCAGCCAAGAACCGGGAAAACTCACAGATACGCAGTATTTT
.	TRBJ1-2	TRBV20-1	.	CSVGGYGYTF	TGCAGTGTAGGCGGCTATGGCTACACCTTC
.	TRBJ1-2	TRBV10-3	.	CAISEPRLYGYTF	TGTGCCATCAGTGAGCCCAGGCTCTATGGCTACACCTTC
.	TRBJ1-1	TRBV4-2	.	CASSRRPGVNTEAFF	TGTGCCAGCAGCCGTCGCCCGGGGGTGAACACTGAAGCTTTCTTT
.	TRBJ1-1	TRBV27	TRBD1	CASSSQGAGNTEAFF	TGTGCCAGCAGTTCTCAGGGGGCCGGTAACACTGAAGCTTTCTTT
.	TRBJ2-1	TRBV10-2	.	CASTDGNEQFF	TGCGCCAGCACCGACGGGAATGAGCAGTTCTTC
.	TRBJ2-3	TRBV19	.	CASSTPGRTDTQYF	TGTGCCAGTAGTACTCCAGGAAGAACAGATACGCAGTATTTT
once	TRBJ1-2	TRBV4-1	.	CASSQGGPGNYGYTF	TGCGCCAGCAGCCAAGGGGGCCCAGGAAACTATGGCTACACCTTC
.	TRBJ2-1	TRBV5-1	TRBD2	CASSWTVAGANNEQFF	TGCGCCAGCAGCTGGACCGTAGCGGGAGCAAACAATGAGCAGTTCTTC
.	TRBJ2-1	TRBV7-9	TRBD2	CASSPPGLAGYNEQFF	TGTGCCAGCAGCCCTCCGGGACTAGCGGGTTACAATGAGCAGTTCTTC
.	TRBJ1-2	TRBV18	.	CASSPAGAKENYGYTF	TGTGCCAGCTCACCAGCAGGGGCCAAGGAAAACTATGGCTACACCTTC